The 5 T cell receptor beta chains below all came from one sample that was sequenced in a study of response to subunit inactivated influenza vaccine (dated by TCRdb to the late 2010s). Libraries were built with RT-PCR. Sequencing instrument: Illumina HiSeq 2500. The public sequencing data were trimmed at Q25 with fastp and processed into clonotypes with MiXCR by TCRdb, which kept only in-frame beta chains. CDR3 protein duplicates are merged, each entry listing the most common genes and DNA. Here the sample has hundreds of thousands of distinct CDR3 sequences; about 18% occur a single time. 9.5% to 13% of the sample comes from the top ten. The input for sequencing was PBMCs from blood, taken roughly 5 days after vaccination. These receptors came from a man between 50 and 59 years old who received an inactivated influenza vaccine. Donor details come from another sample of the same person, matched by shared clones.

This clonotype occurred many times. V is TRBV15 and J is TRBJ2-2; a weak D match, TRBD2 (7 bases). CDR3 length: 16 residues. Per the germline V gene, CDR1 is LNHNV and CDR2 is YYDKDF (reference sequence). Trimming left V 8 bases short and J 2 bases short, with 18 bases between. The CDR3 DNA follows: TGTGCCACCGTTCCCGGGGGGCACGTAAACACCGGGGAGCTGTTTTTT. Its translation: CATVPGGHVNTGELFF.

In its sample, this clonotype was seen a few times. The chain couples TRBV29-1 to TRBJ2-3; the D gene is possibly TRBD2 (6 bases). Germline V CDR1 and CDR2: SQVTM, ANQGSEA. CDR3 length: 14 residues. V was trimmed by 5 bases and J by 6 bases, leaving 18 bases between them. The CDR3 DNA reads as TGCAGCGTTAAGGAGATGACTGGGGGGGATACGCAGTATTTT. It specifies CSVKEMTGGDTQYF.

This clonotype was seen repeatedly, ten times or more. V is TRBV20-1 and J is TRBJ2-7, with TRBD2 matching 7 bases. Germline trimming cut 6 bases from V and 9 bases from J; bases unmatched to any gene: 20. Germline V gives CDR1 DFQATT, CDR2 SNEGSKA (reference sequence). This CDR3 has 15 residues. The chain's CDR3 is CSAHTPGTGRVGQYF. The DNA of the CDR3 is TGCAGTGCACACACGCCCGGGACGGGGAGGGTAGGGCAGTACTTC.

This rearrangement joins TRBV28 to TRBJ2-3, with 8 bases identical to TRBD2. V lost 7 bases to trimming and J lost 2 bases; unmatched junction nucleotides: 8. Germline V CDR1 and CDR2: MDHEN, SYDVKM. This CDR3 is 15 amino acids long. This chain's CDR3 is CASKPGLEYTDTQYF. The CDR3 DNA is TGTGCCAGCAAACCGGGACTAGAATACACAGATACGCAGTATTTT.

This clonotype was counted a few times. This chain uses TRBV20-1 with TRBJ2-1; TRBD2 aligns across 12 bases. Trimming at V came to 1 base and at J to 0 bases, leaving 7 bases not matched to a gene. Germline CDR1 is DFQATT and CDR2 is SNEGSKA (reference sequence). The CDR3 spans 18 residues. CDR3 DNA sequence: TGCAGTGCTAGAGCCGGGACTAGCGGGCTGAGCTCCTACAATGAGCAGTTCTTC. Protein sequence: CSARAGTSGLSSYNEQFF.